The sequence of this T cell receptor beta chain was determined in a study of shared clonotypes between healthy human individuals. Study-level information: Per donor, three plates held CD4 naive cells, three held CD4 memory, two held CD8 naive and one held CD8 memory.

The V and J ends lost 0 bases and 10 bases, in that order; junction bases with no gene match: 10. The CDR3 totals 16 residues. Germline values: CDR1 ENHRY, CDR2 SYGVKD. Assay: immunoSEQ multiplex PCR; the TCRdb copy retains only in-frame clones and omits some. The sample carries 2,500,000 or so clones, around nine tenths recorded once. Findings of the study overall: Among non-shared clonotypes, generation probabilities were lower than among those shared by all four donors. Generally, naive subsets came out with larger estimated richness than memory subsets.

On this clone: What it recognizes is unknown.

The rearrangement joins TRBV10-3 to TRBJ2-1; 9 bases are a match to TRBD1. Source material: naive CD4+ T cells sorted from blood. Subset noted: CD45RA+ positively selected. This receptor was identified in a man aged 18 to 35 in good health. The CDR3 nucleotides are TGTGCCATCAGTGAGTCGTCGGGACAGGGAACTTTAGAGCAGTTCTTC. It encodes CAISESSGQGTLEQFF.